What follows describes a single T cell receptor beta chain. This sample stems from a study of blood T cell repertoires in COVID-19. While infection was still active, Seattle patients were enrolled and then followed longitudinally. The CDR3 spans 16 residues. The V and J ends lost 3 bases and 6 bases, in that order; junction bases with no gene match: 11. Germline CDR1 reads SGHTA; CDR2 reads FQGNSA. TCRdb's table, derived via immunoSEQ multiplex PCR, lists solely in-frame clones and lacks some. The sample includes a few hundred thousand clones, about nine tenths of them seen just once. This TCR came from a woman in her twenties or thirties with COVID-19, enrolled during active disease. The rearrangement links TRBV7-2 to TRBJ1-2; 9 bases are shared with TRBD1. Material for sequencing was peripheral blood. The CDR3 spells CASSFLLSGQGDGYTF. CDR3 in DNA: TGTGCCAGCAGCTTTTTACTCTCGGGACAGGGCGATGGCTACACCTTC.